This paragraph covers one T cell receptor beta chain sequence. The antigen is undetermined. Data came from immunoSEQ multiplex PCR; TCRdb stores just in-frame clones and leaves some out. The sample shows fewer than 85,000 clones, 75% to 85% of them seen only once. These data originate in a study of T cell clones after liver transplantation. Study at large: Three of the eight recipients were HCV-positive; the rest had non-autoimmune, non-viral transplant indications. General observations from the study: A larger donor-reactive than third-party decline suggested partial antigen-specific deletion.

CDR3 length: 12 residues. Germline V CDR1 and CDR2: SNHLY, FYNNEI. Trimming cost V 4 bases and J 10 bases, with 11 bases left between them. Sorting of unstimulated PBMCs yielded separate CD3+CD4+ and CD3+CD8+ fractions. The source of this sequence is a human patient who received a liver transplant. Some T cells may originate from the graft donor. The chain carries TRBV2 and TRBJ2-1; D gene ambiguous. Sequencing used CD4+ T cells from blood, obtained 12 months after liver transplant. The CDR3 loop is CASSVEGPEQFF. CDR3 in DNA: TGTGCCAGCAGTGTAGAAGGACCCGAGCAGTTCTTC. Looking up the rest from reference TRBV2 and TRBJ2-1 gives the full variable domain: EPEVTQTPSHQVTQMGQEVILRCVPISNHLYFYWYRQILGQKVEFLVSFYNNEISEKSEIFDDQFSVERPDGSNFTLKIRSTKLEDSAMYFCASSVEGPEQFFGPGTRLTVL.